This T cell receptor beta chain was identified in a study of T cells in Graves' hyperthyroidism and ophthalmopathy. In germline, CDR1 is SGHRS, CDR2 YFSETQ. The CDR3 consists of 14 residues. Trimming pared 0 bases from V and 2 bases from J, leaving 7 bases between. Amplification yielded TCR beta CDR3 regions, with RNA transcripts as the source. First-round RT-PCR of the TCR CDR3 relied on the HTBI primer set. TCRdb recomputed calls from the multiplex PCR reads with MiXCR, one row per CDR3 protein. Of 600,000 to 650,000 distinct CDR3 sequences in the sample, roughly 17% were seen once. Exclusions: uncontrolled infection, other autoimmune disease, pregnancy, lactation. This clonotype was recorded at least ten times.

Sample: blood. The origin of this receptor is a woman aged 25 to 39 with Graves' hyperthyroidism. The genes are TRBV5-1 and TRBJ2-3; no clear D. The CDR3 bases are TGCGCCAGCAGCTTGGGGTCGAACACAGATACGCAGTATTTT. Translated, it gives CASSLGSNTDTQYF.